These 23 T cell receptor beta chains came from one sample sequenced in a study of memory CD8 T cells in hepatitis C reinfection. The time point: late/post reinfection, 12 to 24 weeks after detection. The sorted cells went straight to TCR sequencing with no prior in vitro expansion. The repertoire was sequenced with immunoSEQ multiplex PCR; TCRdb's copy has only in-frame clones and lacks some. The profile shows about 50,000 clones, roughly nine tenths of them singletons. Sequenced material: naive CD8+ T cells sorted from blood. All receptors derive from a young man with hepatitis C virus infection.

The chain recombines TRBV9 with TRBJ1-5; tentatively, D is TRBD1 (5 bases). The CDR3 extends over 14 amino acids. Germline-derived CDR1 and CDR2 are SGDLS and YYNGEE. V was shortened by 7 bases and J by 5 bases, with 16 bases between the two germline ends. In DNA, the CDR3 is TGTGCCAGCGGGGGAGGCACGATCTATCAGCCCCAGCATTTT. It codes for CASGGGTIYQPQHF. Looking up the rest from reference TRBV9 and TRBJ1-5 gives the full variable domain: DSGVTQTPKHLITATGQRVTLRCSPRSGDLSVYWYQQSLDQGLQFLIQYYNGEERAKGNILERFSAQQFPDLHSELNLSSLELGDSALYFCASGGGTIYQPQHFGDGTRLSIL.

The J gene is TRBJ2-2, the V gene TRBV5-6; 8 bases agree with TRBD1. Losses at the gene ends were 5 bases for V and 5 bases for J; bases not matched to a gene: 8. The V gene's germline CDR1 is SGHDT and CDR2 YYEEEE. The CDR3 is made up of 15 amino acids. CDR3 sequence reads: CASRDRGRPTGELFF. The CDR3 DNA reads as TGTGCCAGCAGAGACAGGGGACGCCCGACCGGGGAGCTGTTTTTT. Supplemented by reference TRBV5-6 and TRBJ2-2, the full variable domain reads DAGVTQSPTHLIKTRGQQVTLRCSPKSGHDTVSWYQQALGQGPQFIFQYYEEEERQRGNFPDRFSGHQFPNYSSELNVNALLLGDSALYLCASRDRGRPTGELFFGEGSRLTVL.

The V gene is TRBV27, the J gene TRBJ1-2; 7 positions agree with TRBD1. There are 13 residues in the CDR3. The ends lost 6 bases at V and 6 bases at J; junction bases unmatched: 7. Germline V gene data show CDR1 as MNHEY and CDR2 as SMNVEV (reference sequence). The CDR3 DNA follows: TGTGCCAGCAGCACCGGGACAGATAATGGCTACACCTTC. The encoded protein is CASSTGTDNGYTF.

The chain carries TRBV7-9 and TRBJ2-3; tentatively, D is TRBD2 (6 bases). This CDR3 region has 11 residues. V lost 4 bases and J lost 14, with 13 bases in between. Germline V gene data show CDR1 as SEHNR and CDR2 as FQNEAQ (reference sequence). The CDR3 DNA reads TGTGCCAGCAGCTCGGGGGATAGTCCGTATTTT. Its protein product is CASSSGDSPYF.

The rearrangement links TRBV5-4 to TRBJ2-1, with 10 bases fitting TRBD2. With V trimmed by 4 bases and J by 6 bases, 10 bases remained unmatched. CDR1 is SGHNT and CDR2 is YYREEE in the germline V gene (reference sequence). The CDR3 has 16 residues. The CDR3 DNA is TGTGCCAGCAGCCCCCCCGGACTAGCGGCTACCAATGAGCAGTTCTTC. It encodes CASSPPGLAATNEQFF.

The gene calls are TRBV5-1 and TRBJ1-2; TRBD1 matches at 9 bases. The germline V gene encodes CDR1 SGHRS and CDR2 YFSETQ. V was pared by 0 bases and J by 4 bases, with 7 bases of the junction left unmatched. The length of the CDR3 is 16 residues. The CDR3 region is CASSLAGQGQGYGYTF. CDR3 nucleotides: TGCGCCAGCAGCTTGGCAGGACAGGGGCAGGGCTATGGCTACACCTTC.

This rearrangement joins TRBV4-1 to TRBJ2-5; 7 nucleotides agree with TRBD1. This CDR3 comprises 15 residues. J was trimmed by 5 bases and V by 1 base; bases with no gene match: 7. Germline-derived CDR1 and CDR2 are MGHRA and YSYEKL. CDR3 coding DNA: TGCGCCAGCAGCCAAGGACAGGGTGATTGGGAGACCCAGTACTTC. It translates to CASSQGQGDWETQYF.

This chain links TRBV27 with TRBJ2-1, with 7 bases matching TRBD2. This CDR3 is 14 amino acids long. Germline CDR1 reads MNHEY; CDR2 reads SMNVEV (reference sequence). V lost 2 bases and J lost 3; bases outside the gene matches: 1. The CDR3 DNA is TGTGCCAGCAGTTTAGCGGGAGACTACAATGAGCAGTTCTTC. Translation: CASSLAGDYNEQFF.

The chain has TRBV27 and TRBJ1-1; D unclear. V was pared by 2 bases and J by 3 bases, with 7 bases between. The CDR3 contains 13 residues. Germline lookup yields CDR1 MNHEY and CDR2 SMNVEV (reference sequence). CDR3 bases: TGTGCCAGCAGTTTAACGGGGTACACTGAAGCTTTCTTT. Encoded protein: CASSLTGYTEAFF.

On this clone: This same CDR3 is encoded by further DNA sequences in the sample. V usage is TRBV19 and J usage is TRBJ1-1; the D gene is possibly TRBD1 (6 bases). The V end lost 9 bases, the J end lost 0 bases, and 20 bases lay between the germline ends. The CDR3 is made up of 16 amino acids. CDR1 LNHDA and CDR2 SQIVND come from the germline V gene (reference sequence). The CDR3 region has the DNA TGTGCCAGCCTTAGGCAGGGGAACTTCATGAACACTGAAGCTTTCTTT. This encodes CASLRQGNFMNTEAFF. The full variable domain, its missing parts supplied by reference TRBV19 and TRBJ1-1, is DGGITQSPKYLFRKEGQNVTLSCEQNLNHDAMYWYRQDPGQGLRLIYYSQIVNDFQKGDIAEGYSVSREKKESFPLTVTSAQKNPTAFYLCASLRQGNFMNTEAFFGQGTRLTVV.

The chain is built from TRBV15 and TRBJ1-2; 8 bases map to TRBD1. The V gene's germline CDR1 is LNHNV and CDR2 YYDKDF (reference sequence). Trimming at V came to 4 bases and at J to 4 bases, leaving 8 bases not matched to a gene. This CDR3 has 15 amino acids. CDR3 amino acids: CATSKFQGAGYGYTF. The CDR3 bases are TGTGCCACCAGCAAATTCCAGGGGGCTGGCTATGGCTACACCTTC.

The V gene is TRBV9, the J gene TRBJ2-7; 15 nucleotides agree with TRBD2. The ends lost 4 bases at V and 2 bases at J; junction bases unmatched: 4. CDR3 length: 16 amino acids. Per germline, CDR1 SGDLS and CDR2 YYNGEE. This CDR3 reads CASSPGTSGRTYEQYF. CDR3 nucleotides: TGTGCCAGCAGCCCCGGGACTAGCGGGAGGACCTACGAGCAGTACTTC.

This clone was counted only a few times. The V gene is TRBV6-6, the J gene TRBJ1-1; D may be TRBD1 (6 bases). Trimming removed 6 bases at V and 6 bases at J, with 17 bases between. From germline, CDR1 is MNHNY and CDR2 SVGAGI (reference sequence). There are 14 residues in the CDR3. CDR3 sequence (DNA): TGTGCCAGCAGGCTAGCTTCAGGGGACGCTGAAGCTTTCTTT. Residues: CASRLASGDAEAFF.

The genes are TRBV29-1 and TRBJ2-5; 8 nucleotides align to TRBD1. CDR3 length: 16 residues. The V and J ends lost 0 bases and 3 bases, in that order; junction bases with no gene match: 9. Germline loops: CDR1 SQVTM, CDR2 ANQGSEA. The CDR3: CSVEDATAGQEETQYF. For the CDR3, the DNA is TGCAGCGTTGAAGATGCGACGGCGGGACAGGAAGAGACCCAGTACTTC.

The CDR3 here is CASSVPRDRAFEGELFF. The DNA for the CDR3 is TGTGCCAGCAGTGTTCCCCGGGACAGAGCATTTGAAGGGGAGCTGTTTTTT. The chain combines TRBV2 with TRBJ2-2; 7 positions agree with TRBD1. This CDR3 region has 17 residues. V dropped 4 bases and J dropped 8; count of bases not matched to a gene: 16. The germline V gene has CDR1 SNHLY and CDR2 FYNNEI.

This rearrangement joins TRBV19 to TRBJ2-3, with 9 bases matching TRBD2. This CDR3 has 14 residues. V dropped 5 bases and J dropped 7; count of bases not matched to a gene: 7. Germline lookup yields CDR1 LNHDA and CDR2 SQIVND (reference sequence). CDR3 sequence: CASSRVAGVNTQYF. The CDR3 DNA is TGTGCCAGTAGTCGGGTAGCGGGAGTAAATACGCAGTATTTT.

The V call is TRBV5-5, the J call TRBJ2-5, with D possibly matching TRBD2 (7 bases). The J call may be in error: the DNA end matches TRBJ2-7 better. The CDR3 is 13 amino acids. CDR1 SGHKS and CDR2 YYEKEE come from the germline V gene (reference sequence). The CDR3 DNA follows: TGTGCCAGCAGCTCCGAGGGGGGGTACGAGCAGTACTTC. Its protein product is CASSSEGGYEQYF.

The rearrangement joins TRBV4-3 to TRBJ1-4, with D unresolved. The CDR3 spans 13 residues. CDR1 and CDR2 from the germline V gene are LGHNA and YSLEER. V was shortened by 1 base and J by 7 bases, with 7 bases between the two germline ends. For the CDR3, the DNA is TGCGCCAGCAGCCAAGTTCTTTCTGAAAAACTGTTTTTT. As protein: CASSQVLSEKLFF.

This clone has more than one count but fewer than ten. The J gene is TRBJ2-2, the V gene TRBV7-9, with D perhaps TRBD1 (6 bases). The CDR3 spans 15 residues. Between the trimmed V and J ends, which lost 5 bases and 15 bases, there was a span of 25 bases. Looked up from germline, CDR1 is SEHNR and CDR2 is FQNEAQ (reference sequence). The CDR3 DNA sequence: TGTGCCAGCAGCCCCCGGGACAAGCCGACCTCGAGGATGTTTTTT. Protein sequence: CASSPRDKPTSRMFF.

This chain uses TRBV10-3 with TRBJ2-7; no reliable D call. The CDR3 is 13 amino acids. V was clipped by 2 bases and J by 6 bases, with 11 bases between them. Germline lookup yields CDR1 ENHRY and CDR2 SYGVKD. The CDR3 spells CAISERGVREQYV. CDR3 sequence (DNA): TGTGCCATCAGTGAGAGAGGCGTCCGCGAGCAGTACGTC.

This clone has just one count. The gene calls are TRBV27 and TRBJ1-3; D unclear. The CDR3 totals 15 residues. CDR1 is MNHEY and CDR2 is SMNVEV in the germline V gene (reference sequence). Trimming removed 6 bases from V and 0 bases from J, with 12 bases in between. The DNA for the CDR3 is TGTGCCAGCAGCTCTAGCCTCAGCTCTGGAAACACCATATATTTT. Its protein is CASSSSLSSGNTIYF.

This chain uses TRBV28 with TRBJ2-1; possible D gene TRBD1, 5 bases. V lost 3 bases and J lost 7, with 10 bases in between. Per the germline V gene, CDR1 is MDHEN and CDR2 is SYDVKM. This CDR3 is 13 amino acids long. The CDR3 sequence: CASSFDRLNEQFF. CDR3 DNA sequence: TGTGCCAGCAGTTTTGACAGACTTAATGAGCAGTTCTTC.

J is TRBJ2-1 and V is TRBV19; 7 positions match TRBD2. The J segment lost 1 base and the V segment lost 8 bases, leaving 8 bases of the junction unmatched. The germline gives CDR1 LNHDA, CDR2 SQIVND (reference sequence). The CDR3 length is 15 residues. The CDR3 protein is CASSPGLNSYNEQFF. CDR3 bases: TGTGCCAGTTCCCCGGGACTAAATTCCTACAATGAGCAGTTCTTC.